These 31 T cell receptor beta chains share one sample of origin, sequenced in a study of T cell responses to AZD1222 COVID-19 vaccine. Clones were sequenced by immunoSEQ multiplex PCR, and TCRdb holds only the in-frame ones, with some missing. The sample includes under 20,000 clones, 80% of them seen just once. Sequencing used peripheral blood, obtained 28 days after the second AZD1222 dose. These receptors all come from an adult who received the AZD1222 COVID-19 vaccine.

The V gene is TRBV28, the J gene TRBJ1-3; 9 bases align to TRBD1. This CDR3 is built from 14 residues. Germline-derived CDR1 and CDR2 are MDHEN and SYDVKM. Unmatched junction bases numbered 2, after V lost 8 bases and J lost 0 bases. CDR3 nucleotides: TGTGCCAGCGAGGGACAGGGCTCTGGAAACACCATATATTTT. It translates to CASEGQGSGNTIYF.

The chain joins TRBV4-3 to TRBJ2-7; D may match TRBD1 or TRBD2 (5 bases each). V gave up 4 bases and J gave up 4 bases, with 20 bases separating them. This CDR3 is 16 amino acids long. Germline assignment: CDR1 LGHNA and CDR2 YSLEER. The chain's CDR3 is CASSPNLRGANYEQYF. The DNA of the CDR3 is TGCGCCAGCAGCCCGAATTTGCGAGGGGCGAATTACGAGCAGTACTTC.

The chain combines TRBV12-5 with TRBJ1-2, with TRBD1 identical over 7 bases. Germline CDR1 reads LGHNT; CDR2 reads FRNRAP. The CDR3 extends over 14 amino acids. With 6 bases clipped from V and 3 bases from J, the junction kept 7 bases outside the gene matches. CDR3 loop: CASGTGQVDYGYTF. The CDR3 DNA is TGTGCTAGTGGAACCGGACAGGTCGACTATGGCTACACCTTC. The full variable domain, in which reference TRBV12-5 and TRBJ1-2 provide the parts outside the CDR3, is DARVTQTPRHKVTEMGQEVTMRCQPILGHNTVFWYRQTMMQGLELLAYFRNRAPLDDSGMPKDRFSAEMPDATLATLKIQPSEPRDSAVYFCASGTGQVDYGYTFGSGTRLTVV.

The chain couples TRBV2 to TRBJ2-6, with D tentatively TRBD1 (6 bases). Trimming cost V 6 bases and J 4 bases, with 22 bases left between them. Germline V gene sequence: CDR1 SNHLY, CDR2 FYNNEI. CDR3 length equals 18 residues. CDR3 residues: CASSPTGTGSFGANVLTF. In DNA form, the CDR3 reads TGTGCCAGCAGCCCTACAGGGACCGGGTCATTCGGGGCCAACGTCCTGACTTTC.

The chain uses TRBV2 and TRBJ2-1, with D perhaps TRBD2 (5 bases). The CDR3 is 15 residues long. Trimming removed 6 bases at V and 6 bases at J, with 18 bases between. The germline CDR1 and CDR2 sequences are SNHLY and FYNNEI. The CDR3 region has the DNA TGTGCCAGCAGCGACTCCAGAGGGCCGCGCAATGAGCAGTTCTTC. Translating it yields CASSDSRGPRNEQFF.

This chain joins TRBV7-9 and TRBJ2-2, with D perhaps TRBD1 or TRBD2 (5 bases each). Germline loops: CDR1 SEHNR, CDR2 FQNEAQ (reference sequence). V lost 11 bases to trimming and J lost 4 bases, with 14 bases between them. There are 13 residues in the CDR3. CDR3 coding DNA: TGTGCCTCAAACTGGGGGACCACCGGGGAGCTGTTTTTT. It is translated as CASNWGTTGELFF.

CDR3 coding DNA: TGTGCCAGCAGCTTGGGAGGGGACTCGAACAATGAGCAGTTCTTC. Translation: CASSLGGDSNNEQFF. J is TRBJ2-1 and V is TRBV7-9; 7 positions agree with TRBD2. CDR1 and CDR2 from the germline V gene are SEHNR and FQNEAQ (reference sequence). The V gene end was trimmed by 3 bases and the J gene end by 5 bases; junction bases not matched to a gene: 7. The CDR3 consists of 15 residues.

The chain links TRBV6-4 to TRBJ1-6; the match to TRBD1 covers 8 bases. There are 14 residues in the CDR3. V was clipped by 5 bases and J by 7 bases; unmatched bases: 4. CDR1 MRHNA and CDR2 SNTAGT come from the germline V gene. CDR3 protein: CASSLRGHNSPLHF. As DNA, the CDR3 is TGTGCCAGCAGTCTCAGGGGGCACAATTCACCCCTCCACTTT.

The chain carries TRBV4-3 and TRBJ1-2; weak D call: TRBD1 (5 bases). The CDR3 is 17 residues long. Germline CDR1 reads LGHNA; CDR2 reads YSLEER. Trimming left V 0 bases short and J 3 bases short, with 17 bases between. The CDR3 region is CASSQERGRGGYYGYTF. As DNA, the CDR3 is TGCGCCAGCAGCCAAGAACGCGGGAGGGGAGGATACTATGGCTACACCTTC.

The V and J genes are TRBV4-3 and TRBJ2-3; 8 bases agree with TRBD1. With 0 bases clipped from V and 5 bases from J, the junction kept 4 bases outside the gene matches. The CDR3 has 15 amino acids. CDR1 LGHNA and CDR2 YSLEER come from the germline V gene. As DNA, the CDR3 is TGCGCCAGCAGCCAAGAACAGGGGGTGGGAGATACGCAGTATTTT. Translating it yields CASSQEQGVGDTQYF.

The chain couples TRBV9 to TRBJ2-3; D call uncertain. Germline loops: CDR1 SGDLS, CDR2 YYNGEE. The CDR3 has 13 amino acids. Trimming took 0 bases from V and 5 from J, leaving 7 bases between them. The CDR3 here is CASSVADGDTQYF. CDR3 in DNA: TGTGCCAGCAGCGTAGCTGACGGAGATACGCAGTATTTT.

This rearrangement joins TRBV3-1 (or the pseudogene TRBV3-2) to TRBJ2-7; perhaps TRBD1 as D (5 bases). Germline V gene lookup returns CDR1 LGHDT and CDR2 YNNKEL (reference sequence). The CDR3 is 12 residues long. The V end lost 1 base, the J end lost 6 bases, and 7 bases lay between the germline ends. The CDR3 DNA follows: TGTGCCAGCAGCCAAGGGACAACCGAGCAGTACTTC. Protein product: CASSQGTTEQYF.

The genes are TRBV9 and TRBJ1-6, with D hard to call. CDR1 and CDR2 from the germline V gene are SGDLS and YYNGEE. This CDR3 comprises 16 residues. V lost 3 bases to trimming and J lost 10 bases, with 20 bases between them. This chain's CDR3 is CASSEEVGRGKSPLHF. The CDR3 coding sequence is TGTGCCAGCAGCGAGGAGGTGGGAAGAGGGAAATCACCCCTCCACTTT.

The CDR3 DNA follows: TGCAGCGTTGACTTTGAGACAGGTGAAGCTTTCTTT. It codes for CSVDFETGEAFF. J is TRBJ1-1 and V is TRBV29-1, with D possibly TRBD1 on 6 matching bases. V shed 3 bases and J shed 7 bases, with 12 bases lying between them. Germline V gene lookup returns CDR1 SQVTM and CDR2 ANQGSEA. This CDR3 spans 12 amino acids.

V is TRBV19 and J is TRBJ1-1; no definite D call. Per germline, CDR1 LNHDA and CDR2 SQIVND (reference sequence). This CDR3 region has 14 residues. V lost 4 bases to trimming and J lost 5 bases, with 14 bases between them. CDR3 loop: CASSTPGIGTEAFF. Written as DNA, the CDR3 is TGTGCCAGTAGTACCCCTGGGATTGGGACTGAAGCTTTCTTT.

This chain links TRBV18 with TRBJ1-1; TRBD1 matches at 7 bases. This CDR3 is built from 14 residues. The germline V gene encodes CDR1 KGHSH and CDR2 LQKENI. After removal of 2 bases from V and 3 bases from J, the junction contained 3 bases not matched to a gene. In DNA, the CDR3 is TGTGCCAGCTCACCAGGACAGGCGGACACTGAAGCTTTCTTT. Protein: CASSPGQADTEAFF.

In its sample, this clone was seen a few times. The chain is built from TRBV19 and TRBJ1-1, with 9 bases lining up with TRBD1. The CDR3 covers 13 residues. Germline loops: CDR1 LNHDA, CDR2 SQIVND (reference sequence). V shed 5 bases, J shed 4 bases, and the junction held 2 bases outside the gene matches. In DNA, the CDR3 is TGTGCCAGTAGTCGGACAGGGGCCACTGAAGCTTTCTTT. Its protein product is CASSRTGATEAFF.

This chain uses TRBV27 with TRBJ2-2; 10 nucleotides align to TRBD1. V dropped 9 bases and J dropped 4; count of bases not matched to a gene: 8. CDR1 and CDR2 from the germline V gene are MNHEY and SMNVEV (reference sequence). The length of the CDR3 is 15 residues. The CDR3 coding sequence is TGTGCCAGTCAAGACAGGGGGCTAGTCACCGGGGAGCTGTTTTTT. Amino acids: CASQDRGLVTGELFF.

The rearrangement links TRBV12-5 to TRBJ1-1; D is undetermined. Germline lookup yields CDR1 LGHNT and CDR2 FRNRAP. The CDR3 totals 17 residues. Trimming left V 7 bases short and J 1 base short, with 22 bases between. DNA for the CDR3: TGTGCTAGTGCCCTGACCCCCGAATGGGCCGCGAACACTGAAGCTTTCTTT. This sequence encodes CASALTPEWAANTEAFF. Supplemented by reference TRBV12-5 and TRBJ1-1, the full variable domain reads DARVTQTPRHKVTEMGQEVTMRCQPILGHNTVFWYRQTMMQGLELLAYFRNRAPLDDSGMPKDRFSAEMPDATLATLKIQPSEPRDSAVYFCASALTPEWAANTEAFFGQGTRLTVV.

CDR3 amino acids: CASSTDKSSYNEQFF. CDR3 DNA: TGTGCCAGCAGCACCGACAAGAGCTCCTACAATGAGCAGTTCTTC. The V gene is TRBV11-2, the J gene TRBJ2-1; unclear D gene. Looked up from germline, CDR1 is SGHAT and CDR2 is FQNNGV. The CDR3 is made up of 15 amino acids. The V and J ends lost 5 bases and 0 bases respectively, with 11 bases between them. Looking up the rest from reference TRBV11-2 and TRBJ2-1 gives the full variable domain: EAGVAQSPRYKIIEKRQSVAFWCNPISGHATLYWYQQILGQGPKLLIQFQNNGVVDDSQLPKDRFSAERLKGVDSTLKIQPAKLEDSAVYLCASSTDKSSYNEQFFGPGTRLTVL.

The CDR3 loop reads CASSHRDTFTGELFF. The CDR3 DNA sequence: TGTGCCAGCAGCCACCGGGACACCTTCACCGGGGAGCTGTTTTTT. V is TRBV14 and J is TRBJ2-2; D is possibly TRBD1 (6 bases). CDR1 is SGHDN, CDR2 FVKESK, per germline. The ends were cut back, 3 bases at V and 4 bases at J, with 12 bases in the middle. CDR3 size: 15 residues.

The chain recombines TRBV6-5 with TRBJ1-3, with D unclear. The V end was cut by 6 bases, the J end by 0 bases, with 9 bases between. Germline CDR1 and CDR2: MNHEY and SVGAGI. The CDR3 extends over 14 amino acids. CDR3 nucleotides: TGTGCCAGCAGGACGACAACCTCTGGAAACACCATATATTTT. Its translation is CASRTTTSGNTIYF.

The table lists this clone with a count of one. The CDR3 DNA follows: TGTGCCAGCTCCTTGGGGGGCGCTAGCACAGATACGCAGTATTTT. As protein: CASSLGGASTDTQYF. The chain employs TRBV7-8 and TRBJ2-3; D is perhaps TRBD1 or TRBD2 (6 bases each). Germline V gene lookup returns CDR1 SGHVS and CDR2 FQNEAQ. The germline V and J ends were trimmed by 8 bases and 0 bases, with 15 bases remaining between them. The CDR3 contains 15 residues.

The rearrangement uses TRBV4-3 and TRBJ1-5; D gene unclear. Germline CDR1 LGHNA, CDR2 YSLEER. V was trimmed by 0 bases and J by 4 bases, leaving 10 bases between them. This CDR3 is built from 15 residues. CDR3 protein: CASSQDMAVNQPQHF. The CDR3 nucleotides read TGCGCCAGCAGCCAAGATATGGCCGTTAATCAGCCCCAGCATTTT.

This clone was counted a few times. The CDR3 DNA is TGCGCCAGCAGTGTAAGGCTAGCGGGGGGCTACTACGAGCAGTACTTC. The encoded protein is CASSVRLAGGYYEQYF. This chain links TRBV10-2 with TRBJ2-7; 11 bases align to TRBD2. The length of the CDR3 is 16 residues. Germline CDR1 and CDR2: WSHSY and SAAADI. V was clipped by 4 bases and J by 3 bases; unmatched bases: 8.

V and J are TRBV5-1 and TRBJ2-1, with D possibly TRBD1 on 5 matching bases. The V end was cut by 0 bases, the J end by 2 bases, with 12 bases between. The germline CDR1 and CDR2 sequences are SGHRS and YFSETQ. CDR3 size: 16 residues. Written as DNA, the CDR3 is TGCGCCAGCAGCTTGGTTCCAGGGAACACCTACAATGAGCAGTTCTTC. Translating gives CASSLVPGNTYNEQFF.

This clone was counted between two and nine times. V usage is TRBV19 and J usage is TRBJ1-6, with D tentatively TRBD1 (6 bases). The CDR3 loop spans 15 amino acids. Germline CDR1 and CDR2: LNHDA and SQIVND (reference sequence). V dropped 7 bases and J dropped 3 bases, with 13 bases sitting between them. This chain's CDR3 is CASTGDGHYNSPLHF. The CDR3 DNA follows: TGTGCCAGTACAGGGGATGGACACTATAATTCACCCCTCCACTTT.

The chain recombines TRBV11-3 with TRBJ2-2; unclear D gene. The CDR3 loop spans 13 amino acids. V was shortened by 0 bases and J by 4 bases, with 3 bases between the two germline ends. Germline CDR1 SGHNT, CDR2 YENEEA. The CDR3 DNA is TGTGCCAGCAGCTTAGATACCACCGGGGAGCTGTTTTTT. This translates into CASSLDTTGELFF. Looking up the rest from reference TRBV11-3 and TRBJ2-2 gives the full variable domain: EAGVVQSPRYKIIEKKQPVAFWCNPISGHNTLYWYLQNLGQGPELLIRYENEEAVDDSQLPKDRFSAERLKGVDSTLKIQPAELGDSAVYLCASSLDTTGELFFGEGSRLTVL.

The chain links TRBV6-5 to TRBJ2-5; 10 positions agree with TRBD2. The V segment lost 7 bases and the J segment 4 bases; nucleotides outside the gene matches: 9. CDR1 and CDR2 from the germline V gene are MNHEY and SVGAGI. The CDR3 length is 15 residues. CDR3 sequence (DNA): TGTGCCAGCACTAGACTAGCGGGCGCTATAGAGACCCAGTACTTC. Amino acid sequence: CASTRLAGAIETQYF.

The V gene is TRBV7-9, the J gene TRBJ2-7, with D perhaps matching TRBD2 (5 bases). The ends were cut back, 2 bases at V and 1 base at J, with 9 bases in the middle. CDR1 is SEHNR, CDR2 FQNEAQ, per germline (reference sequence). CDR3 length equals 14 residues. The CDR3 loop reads CASSLSGKSYEQYF. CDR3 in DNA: TGTGCCAGCAGCTTATCGGGGAAGTCCTACGAGCAGTACTTC.

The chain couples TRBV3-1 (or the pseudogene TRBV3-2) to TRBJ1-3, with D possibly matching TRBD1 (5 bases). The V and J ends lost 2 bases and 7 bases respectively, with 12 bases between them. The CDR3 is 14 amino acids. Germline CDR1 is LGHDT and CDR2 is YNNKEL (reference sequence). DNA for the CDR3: TGTGCCAGCAGCCAAAGTTCAGGGTCGAACACCATATATTTT. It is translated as CASSQSSGSNTIYF.